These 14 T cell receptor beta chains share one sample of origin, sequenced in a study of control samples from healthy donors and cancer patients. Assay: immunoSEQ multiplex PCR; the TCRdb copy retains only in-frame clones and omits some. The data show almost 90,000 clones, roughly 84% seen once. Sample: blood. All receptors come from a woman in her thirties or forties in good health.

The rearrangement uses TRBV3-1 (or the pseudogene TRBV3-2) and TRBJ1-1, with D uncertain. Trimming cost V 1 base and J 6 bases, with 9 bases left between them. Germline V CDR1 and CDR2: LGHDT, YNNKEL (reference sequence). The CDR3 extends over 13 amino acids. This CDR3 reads CASSQVSASEAFF. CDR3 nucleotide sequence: TGTGCCAGCAGCCAAGTGTCCGCATCTGAAGCTTTCTTT.

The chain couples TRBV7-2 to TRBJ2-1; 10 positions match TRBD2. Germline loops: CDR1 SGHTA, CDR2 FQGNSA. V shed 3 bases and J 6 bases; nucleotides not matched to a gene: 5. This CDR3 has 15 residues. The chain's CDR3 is CASSFNSGGANEQFF. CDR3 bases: TGTGCCAGCAGCTTTAACAGCGGGGGGGCCAATGAGCAGTTCTTC.

The CDR3 coding sequence is TGTGCCAGCAGCCAAGGCTTGGGCAGCCCGGCGGGGGGCTACACCTTC. Its translation: CASSQGLGSPAGGYTF. The rearrangement uses TRBV3-1 (or the pseudogene TRBV3-2) and TRBJ1-2, with unresolved D. V lost 1 base, J lost 8 bases, and 20 bases lay in between. The V gene's germline CDR1 is LGHDT and CDR2 YNNKEL (reference sequence). The CDR3 length is 16 residues.

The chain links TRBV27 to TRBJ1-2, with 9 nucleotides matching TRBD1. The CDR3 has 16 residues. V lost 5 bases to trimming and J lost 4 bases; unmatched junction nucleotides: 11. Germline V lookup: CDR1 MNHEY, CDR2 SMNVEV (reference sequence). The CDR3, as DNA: TGTGCCAGCAGTCGATCAACAGGGGGCCGTGGCTATGGCTACACCTTC. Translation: CASSRSTGGRGYGYTF.

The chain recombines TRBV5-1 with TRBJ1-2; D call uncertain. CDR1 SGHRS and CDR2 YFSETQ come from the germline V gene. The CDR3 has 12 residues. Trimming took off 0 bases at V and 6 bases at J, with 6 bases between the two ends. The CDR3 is CASSLGGNGYTF. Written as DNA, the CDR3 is TGCGCCAGCAGCTTGGGGGGAAATGGCTACACCTTC.

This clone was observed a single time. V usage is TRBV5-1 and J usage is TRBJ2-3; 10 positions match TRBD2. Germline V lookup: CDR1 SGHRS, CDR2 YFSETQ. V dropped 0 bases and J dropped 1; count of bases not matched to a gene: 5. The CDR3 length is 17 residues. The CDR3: CASSLVASGGGTDTQYF. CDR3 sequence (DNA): TGCGCCAGCAGCTTGGTAGCTAGCGGGGGCGGCACAGATACGCAGTATTTT.

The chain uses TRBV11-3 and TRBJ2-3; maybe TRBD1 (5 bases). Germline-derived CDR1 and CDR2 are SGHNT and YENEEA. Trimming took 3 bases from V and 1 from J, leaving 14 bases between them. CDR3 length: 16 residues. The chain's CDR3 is CASSFRPGSGTDTQYF. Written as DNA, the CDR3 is TGTGCCAGCAGCTTTCGTCCAGGGTCGGGCACAGATACGCAGTATTTT.

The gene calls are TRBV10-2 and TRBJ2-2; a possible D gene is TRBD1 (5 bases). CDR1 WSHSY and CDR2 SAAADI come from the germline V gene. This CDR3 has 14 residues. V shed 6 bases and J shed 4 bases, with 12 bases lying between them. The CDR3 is CASRTTDGTGELFF. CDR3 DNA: TGCGCCAGCAGGACGACAGACGGCACCGGGGAGCTGTTTTTT.

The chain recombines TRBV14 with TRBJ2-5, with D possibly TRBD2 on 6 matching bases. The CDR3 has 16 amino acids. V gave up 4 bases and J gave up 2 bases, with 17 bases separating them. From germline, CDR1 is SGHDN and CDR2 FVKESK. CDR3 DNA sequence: TGTGCCAGCAGCCCCCTCCCCCTGCGGGATCAAGAGACCCAGTACTTC. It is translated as CASSPLPLRDQETQYF.

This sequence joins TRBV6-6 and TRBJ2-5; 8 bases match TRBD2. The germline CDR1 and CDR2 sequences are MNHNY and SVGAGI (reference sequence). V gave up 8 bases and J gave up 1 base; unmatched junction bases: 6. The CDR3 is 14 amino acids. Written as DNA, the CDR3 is TGTGCCAGCGGAAGCGGGGGAGGCCAAGAGACCCAGTACTTC. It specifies CASGSGGGQETQYF.

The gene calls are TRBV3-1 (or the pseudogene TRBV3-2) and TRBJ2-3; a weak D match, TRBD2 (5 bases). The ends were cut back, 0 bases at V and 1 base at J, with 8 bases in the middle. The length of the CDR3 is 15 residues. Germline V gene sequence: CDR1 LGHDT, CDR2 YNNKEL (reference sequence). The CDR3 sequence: CASSQESGRTDTQYF. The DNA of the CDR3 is TGTGCCAGCAGCCAAGAGAGCGGCCGCACAGATACGCAGTATTTT.

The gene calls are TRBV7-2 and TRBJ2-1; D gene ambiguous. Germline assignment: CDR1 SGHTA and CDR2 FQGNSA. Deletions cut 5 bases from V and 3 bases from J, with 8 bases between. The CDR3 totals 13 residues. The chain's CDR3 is CASSRSNYNEQFF. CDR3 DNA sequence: TGTGCCAGCAGCCGATCCAACTACAATGAGCAGTTCTTC.

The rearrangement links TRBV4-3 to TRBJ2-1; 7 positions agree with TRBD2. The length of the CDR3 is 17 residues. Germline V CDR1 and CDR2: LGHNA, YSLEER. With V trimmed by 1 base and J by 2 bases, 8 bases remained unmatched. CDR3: CASSQATAGVPYNEQFF. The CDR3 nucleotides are TGCGCCAGCAGCCAAGCGACCGCGGGGGTCCCCTACAATGAGCAGTTCTTC.

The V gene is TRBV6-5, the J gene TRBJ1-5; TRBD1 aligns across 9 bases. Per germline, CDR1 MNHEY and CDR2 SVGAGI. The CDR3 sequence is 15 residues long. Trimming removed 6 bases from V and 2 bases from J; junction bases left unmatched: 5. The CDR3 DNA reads TGTGCCAGCAGAACAGGGGGCGCAGGCAATCAGCCCCAGCATTTT. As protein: CASRTGGAGNQPQHF.